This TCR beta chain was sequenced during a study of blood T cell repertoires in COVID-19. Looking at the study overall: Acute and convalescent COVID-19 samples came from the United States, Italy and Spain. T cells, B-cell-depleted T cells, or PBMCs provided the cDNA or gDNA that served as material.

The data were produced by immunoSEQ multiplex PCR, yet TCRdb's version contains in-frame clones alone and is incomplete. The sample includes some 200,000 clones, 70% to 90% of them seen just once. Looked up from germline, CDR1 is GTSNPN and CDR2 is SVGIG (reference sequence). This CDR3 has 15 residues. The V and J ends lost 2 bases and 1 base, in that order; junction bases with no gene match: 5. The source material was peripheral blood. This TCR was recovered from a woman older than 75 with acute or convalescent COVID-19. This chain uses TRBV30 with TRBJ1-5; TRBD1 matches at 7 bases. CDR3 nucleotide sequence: TGTGCCTGGAGTCGACCGGGACAGAGCAATCAGCCCCAGCATTTT. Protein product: CAWSRPGQSNQPQHF. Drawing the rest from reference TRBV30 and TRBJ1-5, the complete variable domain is SQTIHQWPATLVQPVGSPLSLECTVEGTSNPNLYWYRQAAGRGLQLLFYSVGIGQISSEVPQNLSASRPQDRQFILSSKKLLLSDSGFYLCAWSRPGQSNQPQHFGDGTRLSIL.